This T cell receptor beta chain was sequenced for a study of identical twins. General study findings and limits: Beta clonotypes that were abundant in cord blood contained fewer insertions, a pattern absent from memory repertoires.

Regarding this clonotype: Antigen: not known.

Each CDR3 protein gets one entry after TCRdb re-called the 5' RACE reads with MiXCR. Of 500,000 to 600,000 distinct CDR3 sequences in the sample, about 20% were seen once. These same records also appear under a second study, on T cells expressing NK-cell markers.

The material sequenced was CD4+ T cells sorted from blood. This clonotype originated in a young woman in good health.

The DNA for the CDR3 is TGTGCCAGCAGTGGCTACGGGACGGTCTCCTATGGCTACACCTTC. Protein: CASSGYGTVSYGYTF. The chain uses TRBV27 and TRBJ1-2, with a possible D match to TRBD1 (5 bases). With 5 bases removed from V and 4 bases from J, the gap between germline ends came to 17 bases. Germline loops: CDR1 MNHEY, CDR2 SMNVEV (reference sequence). This CDR3 is 15 amino acids long.